This TCR beta chain was captured by sequencing in a study of T cell repertoires in cytomegalovirus infection. Study-wide context: Indications of both CMV infection and matching HLA type were provided by public TCR beta signatures.

TCRdb analysed the reads with MiXCR anew, one entry per CDR3 protein. The repertoire holds about 83,000 distinct CDR3 sequences, with around 32% as singletons. For this clonotype: Its antigen is unknown.

The source of this sequence is a human donor in good health (CMV status not recorded). Some clones in this sample may be carry-over from other donors' samples. The sequenced sample was CD8+ T cells from cultured PBMCs, obtained from culture after CMV antigen stimulation.

The CDR3 DNA reads TGTGCCAGCAGCCCAGAGTGGGGCTACGAGCAGTACTTC. Translating it yields CASSPEWGYEQYF. The chain uses TRBV7-6 and TRBJ2-7; D gene unclear. Trimming removed 5 bases from V and 3 bases from J, with 11 bases in between. This CDR3 is built from 13 residues. Germline values: CDR1 SGHVS, CDR2 FNYEAQ.